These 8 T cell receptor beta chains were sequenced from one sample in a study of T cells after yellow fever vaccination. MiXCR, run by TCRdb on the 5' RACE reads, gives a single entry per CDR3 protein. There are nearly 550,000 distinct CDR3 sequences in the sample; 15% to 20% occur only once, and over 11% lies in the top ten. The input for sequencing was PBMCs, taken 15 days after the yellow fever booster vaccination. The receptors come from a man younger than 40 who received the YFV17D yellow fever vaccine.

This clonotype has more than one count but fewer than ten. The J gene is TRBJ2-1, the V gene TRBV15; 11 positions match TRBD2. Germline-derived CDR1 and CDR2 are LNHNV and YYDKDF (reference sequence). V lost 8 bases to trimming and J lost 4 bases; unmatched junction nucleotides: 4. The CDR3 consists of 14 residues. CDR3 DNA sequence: TGTGCCACCGGGGGACTAGCGGATTACAATGAGCAGTTCTTC. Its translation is CATGGLADYNEQFF.

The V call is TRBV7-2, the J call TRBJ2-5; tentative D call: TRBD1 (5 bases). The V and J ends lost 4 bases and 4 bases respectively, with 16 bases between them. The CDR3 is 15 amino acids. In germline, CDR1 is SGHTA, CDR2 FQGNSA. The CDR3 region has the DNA TGTGCCAGCAGCTCCCGGGCCTCAGGGATAGAGACCCAGTACTTC. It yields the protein CASSSRASGIETQYF.

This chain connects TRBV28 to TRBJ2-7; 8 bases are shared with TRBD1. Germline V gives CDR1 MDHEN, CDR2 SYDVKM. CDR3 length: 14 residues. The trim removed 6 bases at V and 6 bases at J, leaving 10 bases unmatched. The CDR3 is CASSPGTGLGEQYF. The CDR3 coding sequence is TGTGCCAGCAGCCCGGGGACAGGTCTTGGCGAGCAGTACTTC.

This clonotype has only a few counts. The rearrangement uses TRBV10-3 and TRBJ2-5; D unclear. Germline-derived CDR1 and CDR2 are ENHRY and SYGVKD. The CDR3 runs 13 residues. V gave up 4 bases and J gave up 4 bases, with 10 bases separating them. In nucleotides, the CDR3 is TGTGCCATCAGTGTCTCTGAAGGAGAGACCCAGTACTTC. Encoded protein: CAISVSEGETQYF.

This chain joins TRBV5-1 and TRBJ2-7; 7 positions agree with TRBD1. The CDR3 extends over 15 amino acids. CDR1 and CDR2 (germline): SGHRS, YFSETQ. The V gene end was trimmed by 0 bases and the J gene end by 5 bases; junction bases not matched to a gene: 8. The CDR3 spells CASSLAGRGPDEQYF. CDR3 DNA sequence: TGCGCCAGCAGCTTGGCCGGTAGGGGGCCAGACGAGCAGTACTTC.

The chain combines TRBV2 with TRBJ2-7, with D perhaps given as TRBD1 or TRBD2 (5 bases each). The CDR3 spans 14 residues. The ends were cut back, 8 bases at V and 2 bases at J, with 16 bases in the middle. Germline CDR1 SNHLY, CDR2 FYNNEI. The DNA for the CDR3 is TGTGCCAGCCTTACATCGGGGCATGCCTACGAGCAGTACTTC. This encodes CASLTSGHAYEQYF.

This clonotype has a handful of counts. CDR3 sequence (DNA): TGTGCCAGCAGCCAAGGGGAGGGGTTTGGCTACACCTTC. Translation: CASSQGEGFGYTF. This chain uses TRBV3-1 with TRBJ1-2; perhaps TRBD1 as D (5 bases). The germline V and J ends were trimmed by 1 base and 7 bases, with 10 bases remaining between them. This CDR3 has 13 residues. The V gene's germline CDR1 is LGHDT and CDR2 YNNKEL (reference sequence).

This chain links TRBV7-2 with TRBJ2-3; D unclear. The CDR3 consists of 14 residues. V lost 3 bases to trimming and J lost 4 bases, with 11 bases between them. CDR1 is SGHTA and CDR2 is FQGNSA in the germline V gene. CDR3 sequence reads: CASSFSLSADTQYF. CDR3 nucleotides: TGTGCCAGCAGCTTCTCTCTTTCAGCAGATACGCAGTATTTT. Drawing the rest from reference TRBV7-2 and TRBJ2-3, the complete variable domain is GAGVSQSPSNKVTEKGKDVELRCDPISGHTALYWYRQSLGQGLEFLIYFQGNSAPDKSGLPSDRFSAERTGGSVSTLTIQRTQQEDSAVYLCASSFSLSADTQYFGPGTRLTVL.